In its sample, the clone carrying this TCR beta chain was seen a few times. Its antigen is still unknown. Primers included in the PCR were 60 Vbeta and 13 Jbeta primers. Here immunoSEQ multiplex PCR was the method, and the copy in TCRdb shows in-frame clones only, minus some. This repertoire shows about 120,000 clones, around a tenth found once; its top ten account for less than 4%. This specimen belongs to a study of cytomegalovirus exposure and HLA in healthy donors. V was clipped by 0 bases and J by 2 bases; unmatched bases: 1. The CDR3 runs 16 residues. Germline lookup yields CDR1 MNHNS and CDR2 SASEGT. Study outcomes and limitations: CMV serostatus was the only recorded immune exposure for donors.

Sequencing was done on a sample of PBMCs. The receptor was isolated from a man aged 25-45 years in good health and CMV-seronegative. The chain carries TRBV6-1 and TRBJ2-3, with TRBD2 matching over 11 bases. The CDR3 DNA follows: TGTGCCAGCAGTGAAGCTAGCGGGGGGGCCACAGATACGCAGTATTTT. Translating gives CASSEASGGATDTQYF.